This T cell receptor (beta chain) stems from a study of shared clonotypes between healthy human individuals. V lost 2 bases to trimming and J lost 0 bases, with 5 bases between them. The CDR3 is 13 residues long. Germline CDR1 reads MNHEY; CDR2 reads SMNVEV (reference sequence). Repertoires were generated with immunoSEQ multiplex PCR, while TCRdb's copy carries only in-frame clones and drops some. The sample includes hundreds of thousands of clones, 96% seen only once; the top ten take roughly 0.1%. Naivety among CD8 cells was defined by CD45RO negativity and positive CCR7 selection, thereby excluding terminally differentiated effector memory CD45RA+ cells.

The chain recombines TRBV27 with TRBJ2-7; D is undetermined. The sequenced material came from naive CD8+ T cells sorted from blood. The source of this sequence is a woman under 40 in good health. The CDR3: CASSLDYSYEQYF. DNA of the CDR3: TGTGCCAGCAGTTTAGATTACTCCTACGAGCAGTACTTC.